The 21 T cell receptor beta chains below come from one sample, sequenced in a study of vaccination effects on CD4 cells after COVID-19 (dated by TCRdb to the early 2020s). To identify antigen-specific CD4+ T cell clonotypes by their expansion, the ViraFEST assay first stimulated PBMC with viral peptide pools and then applied TCR sequencing. After approximately 11 days of culture, CD4+ T cells were isolated with the EasySep CD4+ T cell isolation kit. Participants received two doses of either the BNT162b2 or the mRNA-1273 mRNA SARS-CoV-2 vaccine. Library preparation employed the immunoSEQ multiplex PCR assay. Sourced from immuneACCESS, this table was stored by TCRdb with only in-frame sequences that have V and J called. A share of the clones is absent; for the studies checked, an unresolved V gene accounts for under half, and the remainder has no known explanation. For this sample there are about 66,000 clones; around three quarters appear just once. The ten largest make up approximately 0.95% of the sample.

Their recognized antigens are unknown. The input for sequencing was CD4+ T cells from PBMCs cultured with HCoV-OC43 spike peptides, taken after COVID-19 vaccination. The label giving this sample's cell subset or site can be read as: HCoV-OC43 spike overlapping peptide pool stimulation. The receptors stem from a human donor who received a COVID-19 vaccine.

The chain employs TRBV12-3 or TRBV12-4 and TRBJ2-1; D is possibly TRBD2 (5 bases). The length of the CDR3 is 12 residues. The ends were cut back, 9 bases at V and 5 bases at J, with 11 bases in the middle. Here the CDR3 DNA reads TGTGCCAGTTCAGGACTTAACAATGAGCAGTTCTTC. It is translated as CASSGLNNEQFF.

This rearrangement joins TRBV5-1 to TRBJ1-1; D unresolved. The CDR3 contains 15 residues. The germline CDR1 and CDR2 sequences are SGHRS and YFSETQ. Trimming removed 0 bases from V and 3 bases from J, with 12 bases in between. The CDR3 is CASSLGSSKDTEAFF. The CDR3 coding sequence is TGCGCCAGCAGCTTGGGGAGTTCGAAGGACACTGAAGCTTTCTTT.

There are a few counts of this clone. V is TRBV2 and J is TRBJ1-6, with D unresolved. The V gene lost 4 bases and the J gene lost 0 bases, with 7 bases spanning the gap. The CDR3 consists of 15 residues. Germline CDR1 reads SNHLY; CDR2 reads FYNNEI. CDR3 nucleotides: TGTGCCAGCAGTGGGGAGAGCTCCTATAATTCACCCCTCCACTTT. This translates into CASSGESSYNSPLHF.

This clone was seen once. V usage is TRBV6-5 and J usage is TRBJ2-3, with 7 bases fitting TRBD2. Germline CDR1 is MNHEY and CDR2 is SVGAGI. Losses at the gene ends were 5 bases for V and 3 bases for J; bases not matched to a gene: 8. The CDR3 sequence is 15 residues long. DNA for the CDR3: TGTGCCAGCAGTCGAACTCGGGGAGGGACAGATACGCAGTATTTT. It is translated as CASSRTRGGTDTQYF.

This clone was observed a handful of times. This sequence joins TRBV19 and TRBJ1-5; 7 bases agree with TRBD1. The CDR3 has 15 residues. The V and J ends lost 3 bases and 4 bases, in that order; junction bases with no gene match: 6. Looked up from germline, CDR1 is LNHDA and CDR2 is SQIVND (reference sequence). The CDR3 sequence: CASSIWTGKNQPQHF. Here the CDR3 DNA reads TGTGCCAGTAGTATTTGGACAGGCAAAAATCAGCCCCAGCATTTT.

The rearrangement links TRBV7-8 to TRBJ1-1; D call uncertain. There are 15 residues in the CDR3. With 5 bases removed from V and 4 bases from J, the gap between germline ends came to 17 bases. The germline V gene has CDR1 SGHVS and CDR2 FQNEAQ. Written as DNA, the CDR3 is TGTGCCAGCAGCGCCGCCCTCGCGCTGGGCACTGAAGCTTTCTTT. Its protein product is CASSAALALGTEAFF. Using reference TRBV7-8 and TRBJ1-1 for the parts outside the CDR3, the full variable domain is GAGVSQSPRYKVAKRGQDVALRCDPISGHVSLFWYQQALGQGPEFLTYFQNEAQLDKSGLPSDRFFAERPEGSVSTLKIQRTQQEDSAVYLCASSAALALGTEAFFGQGTRLTVV.

A single count supports this clone. The rearrangement joins TRBV2 to TRBJ1-2; D remains unclear. CDR3 length equals 13 residues. V lost 4 bases to trimming and J lost 6 bases, with 12 bases between them. The germline gives CDR1 SNHLY, CDR2 FYNNEI. The CDR3 region has the DNA TGTGCCAGCAGTGCGGGCCAGTATCATGGCTACACCTTC. Its protein is CASSAGQYHGYTF.

The chain combines TRBV5-1 with TRBJ1-4, with no clear D. Trimming removed 4 bases from V and 1 base from J, with 8 bases in between. Germline V CDR1 and CDR2: SGHRS, YFSETQ. The CDR3 covers 14 residues. Here the CDR3 reads CASSTDGTNEKLFF. CDR3 sequence (DNA): TGCGCCAGCAGCACAGACGGAACTAATGAAAAACTGTTTTTT.

The chain joins TRBV30 to TRBJ2-1, with TRBD1 as a possible D gene (7 bases). Deletions cut 2 bases from V and 5 bases from J, with 31 bases between. The V gene's germline CDR1 is GTSNPN and CDR2 SVGIG (reference sequence). The CDR3 runs 20 residues. The CDR3 sequence is CAWSPYTGDFRLGRDNEQFF. CDR3 bases: TGTGCCTGGAGTCCATATACAGGGGACTTCCGACTAGGTCGGGACAATGAGCAGTTCTTC.

A single count supports this clone. The chain couples TRBV9 to TRBJ1-2; D may be TRBD1 (5 bases). Germline V lookup: CDR1 SGDLS, CDR2 YYNGEE. CDR3 size: 17 residues. V was cut by 3 bases and J by 2 bases, with 20 bases left in between. The CDR3 DNA reads TGTGCCAGCAGCGGTCGAGTTTGGGGCGCGACAAACTATGGCTACACCTTC. Translation gives CASSGRVWGATNYGYTF.

The gene calls are TRBV7-7 and TRBJ1-1; D is uncertain. The CDR3 extends over 13 amino acids. The ends were cut back, 0 bases at V and 1 base at J, with 3 bases in the middle. Germline V gene data show CDR1 as SSHAT and CDR2 as FNYEAQ (reference sequence). The CDR3 protein is CASSLAPNTEAFF. The DNA for the CDR3 is TGTGCCAGCAGCTTAGCCCCGAACACTGAAGCTTTCTTT. The variable domain in full, completed from reference TRBV7-7 and TRBJ1-1, reads GAGVSQSPRYKVTKRGQDVTLRCDPISSHATLYWYQQALGQGPEFLTYFNYEAQPDKSGLPSDRFSAERPEGSISTLTIQRTEQRDSAMYRCASSLAPNTEAFFGQGTRLTVV.

The sample holds one count of this clone. The chain recombines TRBV9 with TRBJ1-5, with D possibly matching TRBD1 (5 bases). The CDR3 totals 15 residues. Germline assignment: CDR1 SGDLS and CDR2 YYNGEE. Trimming shortened V by 2 bases and J by 0 bases, and 9 bases separated the two germline ends. As DNA, the CDR3 is TGTGCCAGCAGCGTGTCAGGGACTAGCAATCAGCCCCAGCATTTT. Translating it yields CASSVSGTSNQPQHF.

The genes are TRBV24-1 and TRBJ2-1, with 7 bases fitting TRBD2. Germline trimming cut 4 bases from V and 4 bases from J; bases unmatched to any gene: 12. Per germline, CDR1 KGHDR and CDR2 SFDVKD. CDR3 length: 17 amino acids. CDR3 region: CATSDSTLAASYNEQFF. For the CDR3, the DNA is TGTGCCACCAGTGACTCTACTCTAGCGGCCTCATACAATGAGCAGTTCTTC.

This clone was seen a few times. This chain connects TRBV10-1 to TRBJ2-2; D is perhaps TRBD1 (5 bases). Trimming removed 3 bases at V and 5 bases at J, with 7 bases between. This CDR3 region has 13 residues. Looked up from germline, CDR1 is WNHNN and CDR2 is SYGVQD (reference sequence). The DNA for the CDR3 is TGCGCCAGCAGTGAACAGGCGACCGGGGAGCTGTTTTTT. It translates to CASSEQATGELFF.

This clone has only one observation. V gene TRBV19 combines with J gene TRBJ2-7; tentatively, D is TRBD1 or TRBD2 (6 bases each). V was trimmed by 7 bases and J by 1 base, leaving 14 bases between them. The CDR3 has 14 residues. Germline V CDR1 and CDR2: LNHDA, SQIVND (reference sequence). DNA for the CDR3: TGTGCCAGTATCCCGGGGGCAGCTTCCTACGAGCAGTACGTC. Amino acid sequence: CASIPGAASYEQYV.

The rearrangement links TRBV11-3 to TRBJ2-2; D remains unclear. V gave up 3 bases and J gave up 5 bases, with 10 bases separating them. The CDR3 covers 14 residues. Germline V gene sequence: CDR1 SGHNT, CDR2 YENEEA. CDR3 loop: CASSFPGGTGELFF. The CDR3 nucleotides are TGTGCCAGCAGCTTCCCAGGTGGAACCGGGGAGCTGTTTTTT.

This sequence joins TRBV4-1 and TRBJ2-2, with no clear D. V lost 4 bases, J lost 2 bases, and 11 bases lay in between. CDR3 size: 15 residues. Germline V gene sequence: CDR1 MGHRA, CDR2 YSYEKL. CDR3 sequence reads: CASSRATRNTGELFF. In DNA, the CDR3 is TGCGCCAGCAGCCGAGCGACAAGAAACACCGGGGAGCTGTTTTTT.

This clone was seen only once. The genes are TRBV11-2 and TRBJ2-5; the match to TRBD2 covers 12 bases. Unmatched junction bases numbered 6, after V lost 5 bases and J lost 5 bases. The CDR3 has 15 amino acids. Looked up from germline, CDR1 is SGHAT and CDR2 is FQNNGV. The CDR3 bases are TGTGCCAGCAGCCAAGGACTAGCGGGATATGAGACCCAGTACTTC. Translated: CASSQGLAGYETQYF.

The genes are TRBV25-1 and TRBJ1-2; D is unresolved. The CDR3 sequence is 12 residues long. The germline gives CDR1 MGHDK, CDR2 SYGVNS. V lost 1 base and J 4 bases, leaving 4 bases between the germline ends. In DNA form, the CDR3 reads TGTGCCAGCAGTGAATTATTCTATGGCTACACCTTC. This gives the protein CASSELFYGYTF.

V is TRBV5-4 and J is TRBJ2-2; 8 nucleotides line up with TRBD2. The CDR3 consists of 17 residues. V shed 4 bases and J 0 bases; nucleotides not matched to a gene: 8. CDR1 is SGHNT and CDR2 is YYREEE in the germline V gene (reference sequence). This CDR3 is CASSPNLGLANTGELFF. In DNA, the CDR3 is TGTGCCAGCAGCCCGAATTTGGGACTAGCGAACACCGGGGAGCTGTTTTTT.

This CDR3 reads CASSRPHQGEYSNQPQHF. The CDR3 nucleotides read TGTGCCAGCAGCCGACCTCACCAAGGAGAATATAGCAATCAGCCCCAGCATTTT. The chain links TRBV3-1 (or the pseudogene TRBV3-2) to TRBJ1-5; no reliable D call. V was clipped by 4 bases and J by 0 bases, with 19 bases between them. This CDR3 has 18 residues. From germline, CDR1 is LGHDT and CDR2 YNNKEL (reference sequence).